Following are 26 T cell receptor beta chains from one sample sequenced in a study of blood T cell repertoires in COVID-19. Method: immunoSEQ multiplex PCR; TCRdb's copy keeps in-frame clones and lacks some. This table has 90,000 to 120,000 clones, roughly 91% appearing once. Sequenced material: peripheral blood. These receptors all stem from a human donor in a cohort sampled during active COVID-19.

The chain has TRBV5-1 and TRBJ2-7; tentatively, D is TRBD1 (6 bases). CDR1 and CDR2 (germline): SGHRS, YFSETQ. This CDR3 has 14 residues. Deletions cut 0 bases from V and 3 bases from J, with 10 bases between. The CDR3 sequence: CASSLAGQLYEQYF. CDR3 DNA: TGCGCCAGCAGCTTGGCGGGACAACTCTACGAGCAGTACTTC.

The chain recombines TRBV7-9 with TRBJ2-3, with TRBD1 identical over 9 bases. After removal of 4 bases from V and 2 bases from J, the junction contained 4 bases not matched to a gene. The CDR3 is 15 amino acids. In germline, CDR1 is SEHNR, CDR2 FQNEAQ (reference sequence). The CDR3 DNA follows: TGTGCCAGCAGCTCCCGGGACAGGGTCACAGATACGCAGTATTTT. Its translation is CASSSRDRVTDTQYF.

This chain uses TRBV5-6 with TRBJ2-1; 7 nucleotides match TRBD1. Trimming at V came to 1 base and at J to 4 bases, leaving 5 bases not matched to a gene. CDR1 and CDR2 from the germline V gene are SGHDT and YYEEEE. The CDR3 is 15 amino acids. The CDR3 DNA follows: TGTGCCAGCAGCTTGTACAGGGGTGGGTACAATGAGCAGTTCTTC. This translates into CASSLYRGGYNEQFF.

The chain couples TRBV6-6 to TRBJ1-2, with D possibly TRBD1 on 6 matching bases. The germline V gene has CDR1 MNHNY and CDR2 SVGAGI (reference sequence). This CDR3 spans 13 amino acids. Trimming took off 8 bases at V and 2 bases at J, with 12 bases between the two ends. This CDR3 reads CASSRGGNYGYTF. The DNA for the CDR3 is TGTGCCAGCTCTAGGGGGGGAAACTATGGCTACACCTTC.

The V gene is TRBV18, the J gene TRBJ2-7, with D possibly matching TRBD1 (5 bases). In germline, CDR1 is KGHSH, CDR2 LQKENI. The CDR3 extends over 13 amino acids. V was clipped by 3 bases and J by 2 bases, with 8 bases between them. The CDR3 DNA follows: TGTGCCAGCTCACCTCAGGGTACCTACGAGCAGTACTTC. Its protein product is CASSPQGTYEQYF.

The rearrangement links TRBV30 to TRBJ2-5, with TRBD1 matching 8 bases. CDR1 and CDR2 (germline): GTSNPN, SVGIG (reference sequence). V dropped 1 base and J dropped 5; count of bases not matched to a gene: 6. This CDR3 has 14 residues. CDR3 sequence: CAWSEDRAGETQYF. The CDR3 bases are TGTGCCTGGAGTGAGGACAGGGCAGGGGAGACCCAGTACTTC.

This chain links TRBV6-5 with TRBJ2-2, with D perhaps matching TRBD1 (6 bases). Germline V gene data show CDR1 as MNHEY and CDR2 as SVGAGI. Trimming cost V 5 bases and J 4 bases, with 14 bases left between them. This CDR3 is 15 amino acids long. DNA for the CDR3: TGTGCCAGCAGTCCTGGGGACATATCCACCGGGGAGCTGTTTTTT. Protein sequence: CASSPGDISTGELFF.

The chain is built from TRBV5-4 and TRBJ2-1, with D possibly TRBD2 on 6 matching bases. This CDR3 has 16 amino acids. CDR1 is SGHNT and CDR2 is YYREEE in the germline V gene (reference sequence). V lost 10 bases to trimming and J lost 6 bases, with 26 bases between them. The CDR3 nucleotides read TGTGCCGAGGAACTAGCTGACAAAGTACAGGTCAATGAGCAGTTCTTC. Translation: CAEELADKVQVNEQFF.

The chain recombines TRBV12-3 or TRBV12-4 with TRBJ1-4; D is ambiguous. V dropped 4 bases and J dropped 10 bases, with 10 bases sitting between them. This CDR3 contains 12 residues. The CDR3 sequence is CASSSEVGKLFF. CDR3 bases: TGTGCCAGCAGTTCTGAAGTCGGAAAACTGTTTTTT.

The chain recombines TRBV6-2 or TRBV6-3 with TRBJ1-3, with a possible D match to TRBD1 (5 bases). The germline V gene has CDR1 MNHEY and CDR2 SVGEGT. The CDR3 sequence is 15 residues long. V was shortened by 0 bases and J by 3 bases, with 9 bases between the two germline ends. CDR3 in amino acids: CASSYSRGHGNTIYF. CDR3 in DNA: TGTGCCAGCAGTTACTCGCGGGGCCATGGAAACACCATATATTTT.

This clone was observed a single time. The genes are TRBV28 and TRBJ2-5; 7 bases line up with TRBD2. V shed 2 bases, J shed 9 bases, and the junction held 3 bases outside the gene matches. The CDR3 extends over 12 amino acids. The germline gives CDR1 MDHEN, CDR2 SYDVKM. The CDR3 here is CASSLGRGAQYF. The CDR3 DNA reads TGTGCCAGCAGTTTAGGACGGGGGGCCCAGTACTTC.

The chain's CDR3 is CASSQRTKDNEQFF. The CDR3 nucleotides read TGTGCCAGCAGCCAGAGGACTAAAGACAATGAGCAGTTCTTC. The chain carries TRBV5-5 and TRBJ2-1; possibly TRBD2 for D (6 bases). Trimming removed 4 bases at V and 5 bases at J, with 13 bases between. The germline CDR1 and CDR2 sequences are SGHKS and YYEKEE (reference sequence). The CDR3 is made up of 14 amino acids.

The rearrangement links TRBV5-5 to TRBJ2-3; perhaps TRBD2 as D (7 bases). The V gene's germline CDR1 is SGHKS and CDR2 YYEKEE (reference sequence). V was clipped by 1 base and J by 2 bases, with 11 bases between them. This CDR3 region has 15 residues. As DNA, the CDR3 is TGTGCCAGCAGCTTGCTCGGGGGGCTCACAGATACGCAGTATTTT. Translation: CASSLLGGLTDTQYF.

The chain couples TRBV24-1 to TRBJ1-1, with a weak D call TRBD1 (5 bases). The V gene's germline CDR1 is KGHDR and CDR2 SFDVKD. The CDR3 covers 14 residues. V was clipped by 1 base and J by 3 bases, with 8 bases between them. Written as DNA, the CDR3 is TGTGCCACCAGTGATTTCGGGGGAGACACTGAAGCTTTCTTT. It yields the protein CATSDFGGDTEAFF.

In this sample, this clone turned up once. As DNA, the CDR3 is TGTGCCAGCAGCTTAGCGTTCTCGGGGATCGGTCAGCCCCAGCATTTT. Its translation is CASSLAFSGIGQPQHF. This chain uses TRBV7-9 with TRBJ1-5; D call uncertain. The length of the CDR3 is 16 residues. Germline lookup yields CDR1 SEHNR and CDR2 FQNEAQ (reference sequence). Trimming shortened V by 0 bases and J by 6 bases, and 15 bases separated the two germline ends.

This rearrangement joins TRBV4-3 to TRBJ1-6, with TRBD1 matching 10 bases. The CDR3 is 17 amino acids. After removal of 0 bases from V and 3 bases from J, the junction contained 2 bases not matched to a gene. Germline V CDR1 and CDR2: LGHNA, YSLEER. CDR3 nucleotides: TGCGCCAGCAGCCAAGAGACAGGGGGCCTCTATAATTCACCCCTCCACTTT. Translation gives CASSQETGGLYNSPLHF.

V and J are TRBV28 and TRBJ1-1, with 8 bases that match TRBD1. The CDR3 spans 14 residues. V lost 5 bases and J lost 4; bases outside the gene matches: 6. Germline values: CDR1 MDHEN, CDR2 SYDVKM. The CDR3 is CASSPRTGFTEAFF. The CDR3 coding sequence is TGTGCCAGCAGTCCCAGGACAGGGTTCACTGAAGCTTTCTTT.

The rearrangement links TRBV7-9 to TRBJ1-2; unclear D gene. Germline assignment: CDR1 SEHNR and CDR2 FQNEAQ (reference sequence). This CDR3 has 14 residues. With 4 bases removed from V and 10 bases from J, the gap between germline ends came to 19 bases. The CDR3 bases are TGTGCCAGCAGCTCCCCTTTGGAAGGCGGACTCTACACCTTC. Its translation is CASSSPLEGGLYTF.

The chain is built from TRBV5-4 and TRBJ1-1; no firm D call. The CDR3 totals 15 residues. Germline CDR1 SGHNT, CDR2 YYREEE (reference sequence). Trimming stripped 0 bases from V and 5 bases from J, with 14 bases between. The CDR3 protein is CASSLAEALGTEAFF. The CDR3, as DNA: TGTGCCAGCAGCTTGGCTGAGGCCTTAGGTACTGAAGCTTTCTTT.

This sequence joins TRBV20-1 and TRBJ2-5; TRBD2 matches 8 bases. Trimming took 3 bases from V and 2 from J; bases not matched to a gene: 11. Germline CDR1 is DFQATT and CDR2 is SNEGSKA (reference sequence). This CDR3 has 16 amino acids. The CDR3 is CSASSRDGTRQETQYF. CDR3 nucleotide sequence: TGCAGTGCTAGTTCCCGGGACGGGACTAGACAAGAGACCCAGTACTTC.

The chain's CDR3 is CASSLLITDTQYF. DNA for the CDR3: TGTGCCAGCAGCTTACTAATCACAGATACGCAGTATTTT. The chain links TRBV7-2 to TRBJ2-3, with D unclear. Trimming stripped 2 bases from V and 2 bases from J, with 5 bases between. The CDR3 consists of 13 residues. Germline V gives CDR1 SGHTA, CDR2 FQGNSA.

The V and J genes are TRBV6-5 and TRBJ2-7; 12 bases fit TRBD2. The CDR3 totals 16 residues. Losses at the gene ends were 0 bases for V and 0 bases for J; bases not matched to a gene: 0. Germline V CDR1 and CDR2: MNHEY, SVGAGI. The chain's CDR3 is CASSYSTSGSSYEQYF. Written as DNA, the CDR3 is TGTGCCAGCAGTTACTCGACTAGCGGGAGCTCCTACGAGCAGTACTTC.

V usage is TRBV28 and J usage is TRBJ2-7, with 9 positions matching TRBD1. This CDR3 spans 13 amino acids. Germline CDR1 MDHEN, CDR2 SYDVKM. The V segment lost 8 bases and the J segment 3 bases; nucleotides outside the gene matches: 5. The CDR3 spells CASADRGRYEQYF. In DNA form, the CDR3 reads TGTGCCAGCGCGGACAGGGGACGCTACGAGCAGTACTTC.

The J gene is TRBJ1-5, the V gene TRBV6-2 or TRBV6-3, with 11 bases lining up with TRBD1. The V and J ends lost 6 bases and 6 bases, in that order; junction bases with no gene match: 7. The CDR3 totals 15 residues. Germline CDR1 is MNHEY and CDR2 is SVGEGT. CDR3 nucleotide sequence: TGTGCCAGCAGCGACACCGGGACAGGGGGTCAGCCCCAGCATTTT. Protein product: CASSDTGTGGQPQHF.

In its sample, this clone was seen once. V is TRBV7-9 and J is TRBJ1-1; a possible D gene is TRBD1 (6 bases). The CDR3 loop spans 17 amino acids. Per germline, CDR1 SEHNR and CDR2 FQNEAQ (reference sequence). The ends were cut back, 4 bases at V and 0 bases at J, with 18 bases in the middle. The CDR3 loop is CASSSRQVLGMNTEAFF. The CDR3 DNA reads TGTGCCAGCAGCTCCCGACAGGTACTCGGCATGAACACTGAAGCTTTCTTT.

The chain recombines TRBV5-1 with TRBJ1-5; TRBD1 aligns across 12 bases. This CDR3 has 15 amino acids. V was pared by 4 bases and J by 6 bases, with 5 bases of the junction left unmatched. CDR1 is SGHRS and CDR2 is YFSETQ in the germline V gene. In nucleotides, the CDR3 is TGCGCCAGCAGCCCGGGACAGGGGGCTACTCAGCCCCAGCATTTT. This encodes CASSPGQGATQPQHF.